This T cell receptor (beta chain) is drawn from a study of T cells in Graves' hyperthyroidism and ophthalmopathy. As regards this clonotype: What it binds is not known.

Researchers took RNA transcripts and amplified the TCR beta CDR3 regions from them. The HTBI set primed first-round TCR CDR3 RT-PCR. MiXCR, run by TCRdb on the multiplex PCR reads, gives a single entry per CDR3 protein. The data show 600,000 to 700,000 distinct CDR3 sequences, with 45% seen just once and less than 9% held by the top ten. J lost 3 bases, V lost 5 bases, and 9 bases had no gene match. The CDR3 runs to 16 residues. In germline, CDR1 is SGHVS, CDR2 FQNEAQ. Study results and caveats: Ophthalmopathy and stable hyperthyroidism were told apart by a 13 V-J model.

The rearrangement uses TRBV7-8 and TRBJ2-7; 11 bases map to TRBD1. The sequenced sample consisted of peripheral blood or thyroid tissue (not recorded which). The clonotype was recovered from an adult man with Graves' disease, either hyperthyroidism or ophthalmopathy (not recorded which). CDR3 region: CASSRYRDRGDYEQYF. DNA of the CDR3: TGTGCCAGCAGCCGCTACCGGGACAGGGGGGACTACGAGCAGTACTTC.